This passage covers 23 T cell receptor beta chains from one sample sequenced in a study of high-grade serous ovarian cancer treatment subgroups. The tumor samples were collected prior to definitive surgery or chemotherapy. Generated by immunoSEQ multiplex PCR, the TCRdb table keeps only in-frame clones and is missing some. The repertoire holds nearly 15,000 clones, 80% to 90% seen once, with 5% to 8% in the top ten. Sequenced: tumor tissue. These receptors all stem from a human donor with high-grade serous ovarian cancer.

Points on this clone: The same CDR3 also results from other DNA sequences found in this sample. The chain couples TRBV9 to TRBJ2-3; a possible D gene is TRBD1 (5 bases). This CDR3 is 15 amino acids long. V was clipped by 0 bases and J by 3 bases, with 11 bases between them. The germline V gene encodes CDR1 SGDLS and CDR2 YYNGEE. CDR3 residues: CASSVVGDGTDTQYF. The CDR3, as DNA: TGTGCCAGCAGCGTAGTAGGGGATGGTACAGATACGCAGTATTTT.

In its sample, this clone was seen a few times. CDR3 in DNA: TGTGCCAGCAGTGAGGGGGATTCGCGTGGCTACACCTTC. The encoded protein is CASSEGDSRGYTF. V gene TRBV2 combines with J gene TRBJ1-2; the D gene is possibly TRBD1 (5 bases). Trimming shortened V by 3 bases and J by 7 bases, and 12 bases separated the two germline ends. Germline CDR1 is SNHLY and CDR2 is FYNNEI. The CDR3 totals 13 residues.

This chain connects TRBV18 to TRBJ2-7; D might be TRBD2 (5 bases). This CDR3 is 17 amino acids long. The ends were cut back, 3 bases at V and 2 bases at J, with 20 bases in the middle. Germline loops: CDR1 KGHSH, CDR2 LQKENI. CDR3 region: CASSPQEAWESPYEQYF. In nucleotides, the CDR3 is TGTGCCAGCTCACCCCAAGAAGCCTGGGAGAGTCCCTACGAGCAGTACTTC.

The rearrangement links TRBV28 to TRBJ2-3; D may correspond to TRBD1 or TRBD2 (5 bases each). The ends were cut back, 2 bases at V and 1 base at J, with 10 bases in the middle. CDR1 is MDHEN and CDR2 is SYDVKM in the germline V gene. CDR3 length: 15 residues. CDR3 sequence: CASSLGGEGTDTQYF. Here the CDR3 DNA reads TGTGCCAGCAGTTTAGGGGGTGAGGGCACAGATACGCAGTATTTT.

The chain is built from TRBV5-4 and TRBJ1-1; TRBD1 matches at 8 bases. The CDR3 extends over 13 amino acids. J gave up 4 bases and V 5 bases, and 4 bases lay outside the gene matches. Germline CDR1 reads SGHNT; CDR2 reads YYREEE (reference sequence). The CDR3 DNA is TGTGCCAGCAGGGGGACAGGACCCACTGAAGCTTTCTTT. Amino acid sequence: CASRGTGPTEAFF.

The rearrangement joins TRBV18 to TRBJ2-7; no reliable D call. Germline V gene sequence: CDR1 KGHSH, CDR2 LQKENI. Trimming took off 0 bases at V and 2 bases at J, with 11 bases between the two ends. This CDR3 is built from 15 residues. This CDR3 is CASSPPTRYTYEQYF. CDR3 DNA sequence: TGTGCCAGCTCACCACCGACCAGGTACACCTACGAGCAGTACTTC.

This clone occurred a few times. The chain uses TRBV4-2 and TRBJ1-2; tentative D call: TRBD1 (5 bases). The ends were cut back, 4 bases at V and 6 bases at J, with 15 bases in the middle. CDR3 length: 14 amino acids. Germline assignment: CDR1 LGHNA and CDR2 YNFKEQ. CDR3 loop: CASSRLWGEDGYTF. The DNA for the CDR3 is TGTGCCAGCAGCCGGTTATGGGGGGAAGATGGCTACACCTTC.

This chain links TRBV6-6 with TRBJ1-5; D is unresolved. The CDR3 is 14 residues long. The germline CDR1 and CDR2 sequences are MNHNY and SVGAGI (reference sequence). Trimming left V 3 bases short and J 0 bases short, with 6 bases between. In DNA, the CDR3 is TGTGCCAGCAGTTATCCTAATAGCAATCAGCCCCAGCATTTT. It encodes CASSYPNSNQPQHF.

This chain links TRBV7-8 with TRBJ2-5; TRBD2 matches 12 bases. With 4 bases clipped from V and 5 bases from J, the junction kept 2 bases outside the gene matches. Looked up from germline, CDR1 is SGHVS and CDR2 is FQNEAQ. CDR3 length: 14 amino acids. The CDR3 sequence: CASSYLAGGETQYF. CDR3 DNA: TGTGCCAGCAGCTACCTAGCGGGGGGGGAGACCCAGTACTTC.

This chain connects TRBV25-1 to TRBJ2-1; D possibly corresponds to TRBD2 (6 bases). Germline values: CDR1 MGHDK, CDR2 SYGVNS. Trimming cost V 5 bases and J 3 bases, with 17 bases left between them. The CDR3 spans 16 residues. The CDR3 bases are TGTGCCAGCAGTTCTCTAGCGCCGGAGCACTACAATGAGCAGTTCTTC. Translated: CASSSLAPEHYNEQFF.

The chain combines TRBV2 with TRBJ1-3; unclear D gene. Germline CDR1 reads SNHLY; CDR2 reads FYNNEI. The ends were cut back, 4 bases at V and 0 bases at J, with 4 bases in the middle. The CDR3 loop spans 13 amino acids. The CDR3 sequence is CASSASSGNTIYF. The CDR3 region has the DNA TGTGCCAGCAGTGCCAGCTCTGGAAACACCATATATTTT.

This chain's CDR3 is CAISESRDRVLEQYF. In nucleotides, the CDR3 is TGTGCCATCAGTGAGTCTCGGGACAGGGTTCTCGAGCAGTACTTC. The chain couples TRBV10-3 to TRBJ2-7, with 9 bases lining up with TRBD1. Looked up from germline, CDR1 is ENHRY and CDR2 is SYGVKD. V lost 0 bases and J lost 6; bases outside the gene matches: 6. CDR3 length: 15 residues.

V is TRBV5-4 and J is TRBJ2-5, with D maybe TRBD2 (5 bases). V lost 4 bases to trimming and J lost 1 base, with 17 bases between them. Germline assignment: CDR1 SGHNT and CDR2 YYREEE (reference sequence). This CDR3 is 16 amino acids long. CDR3 residues: CASSPAPDYLQETQYF. The CDR3 DNA sequence: TGTGCCAGCAGCCCCGCCCCAGACTACCTCCAAGAGACCCAGTACTTC.

The J gene is TRBJ1-5, the V gene TRBV10-3; TRBD1 matches 7 bases. Germline CDR1 is ENHRY and CDR2 is SYGVKD. The V gene end was trimmed by 8 bases and the J gene end by 0 bases; junction bases not matched to a gene: 16. CDR3 size: 18 residues. The CDR3 DNA sequence: TGTGCCATCCCGGAGACAGGGTTAGGACTGATTAGCAATCAGCCCCAGCATTTT. As protein: CAIPETGLGLISNQPQHF.

This chain connects TRBV5-1 to TRBJ2-5; TRBD2 matches 8 bases. This CDR3 contains 14 residues. The V segment lost 5 bases and the J segment 7 bases; nucleotides outside the gene matches: 10. Per germline, CDR1 SGHRS and CDR2 YFSETQ. CDR3 nucleotides: TGCGCCAGCAGAGTTGACCGGGGGGGTCGGACCCAGTACTTC. It translates to CASRVDRGGRTQYF.

This chain links TRBV7-2 with TRBJ1-1; 9 positions match TRBD1. V shed 6 bases and J 1 base; nucleotides not matched to a gene: 6. Germline loops: CDR1 SGHTA, CDR2 FQGNSA. This CDR3 contains 15 residues. In DNA, the CDR3 is TGTGCCAGCAGTCGAACAGGGGGCAGGAACACTGAAGCTTTCTTT. Its protein product is CASSRTGGRNTEAFF.

This chain joins TRBV2 and TRBJ2-2; unclear D gene. The CDR3 totals 15 residues. Germline CDR1 is SNHLY and CDR2 is FYNNEI. The V end was cut by 2 bases, the J end by 0 bases, with 7 bases between. This CDR3 is CASSESGANTGELFF. Written as DNA, the CDR3 is TGTGCCAGCAGTGAATCCGGTGCGAACACCGGGGAGCTGTTTTTT.

This chain connects TRBV30 to TRBJ2-6; D is unclear. V shed 0 bases and J shed 2 bases, with 2 bases lying between them. The CDR3 covers 13 residues. From germline, CDR1 is GTSNPN and CDR2 SVGIG (reference sequence). Here the CDR3 reads CAWSVTGANVLTF. Here the CDR3 DNA reads TGTGCCTGGAGTGTCACTGGGGCCAACGTCCTGACTTTC.

The count of this clone is one. This chain joins TRBV6-5 and TRBJ2-5; 11 nucleotides line up with TRBD2. Germline CDR1 reads MNHEY; CDR2 reads SVGAGI. J was trimmed by 2 bases and V by 5 bases; bases with no gene match: 4. This CDR3 comprises 15 residues. CDR3 bases: TGTGCCAGCAGTCGACTAGCGGGGCGGCAAGAGACCCAGTACTTC. It yields the protein CASSRLAGRQETQYF.

The chain employs TRBV2 and TRBJ2-7; no definite D call. Trimming removed 5 bases at V and 7 bases at J, with 6 bases between. Germline CDR1 and CDR2: SNHLY and FYNNEI. The length of the CDR3 is 10 residues. The CDR3 reads CASSPREQYF. For the CDR3, the DNA is TGTGCCAGCAGTCCCCGTGAGCAGTACTTC.

The V call is TRBV11-3, the J call TRBJ1-1; a possible D gene is TRBD1 (5 bases). This CDR3 comprises 14 residues. CDR1 is SGHNT and CDR2 is YENEEA in the germline V gene. Trimming removed 5 bases from V and 1 base from J, with 11 bases in between. CDR3 nucleotides: TGTGCCAGCAGCGAGACAGCGAAGAACACTGAAGCTTTCTTT. It yields the protein CASSETAKNTEAFF.

This clone was counted once. The chain carries TRBV6-6 and TRBJ2-7, with D hard to call. CDR1 and CDR2 (germline): MNHNY, SVGAGI (reference sequence). The length of the CDR3 is 15 residues. Trimming stripped 7 bases from V and 0 bases from J, with 16 bases between. The CDR3 DNA reads as TGTGCCAGCATCCCCAGCAGCTCCAGCTCCTACGAGCAGTACTTC. Residues: CASIPSSSSSYEQYF.

The J gene is TRBJ2-5, the V gene TRBV5-1; maybe TRBD1 (6 bases). The germline V gene has CDR1 SGHRS and CDR2 YFSETQ. The V gene lost 4 bases and the J gene lost 5 bases, with 15 bases spanning the gap. This CDR3 is 14 amino acids long. The CDR3 DNA reads as TGCGCCAGCAGCCCAAACAGGGTAGGCGAGACCCAGTACTTC. Protein: CASSPNRVGETQYF. The complete variable domain, with remaining parts taken from reference TRBV5-1 and TRBJ2-5, reads KAGVTQTPRYLIKTRGQQVTLSCSPISGHRSVSWYQQTPGQGLQFLFEYFSETQRNKGNFPGRFSGRQFSNSRSEMNVSTLELGDSALYLCASSPNRVGETQYFGPGTRLLVL.